These 32 T cell receptor beta chains share one sample of origin, sequenced in a study of T cell repertoires in cytomegalovirus infection. TCRdb reprocessed the reads with MiXCR, giving one entry per CDR3 protein. The sample includes about 360,000 distinct CDR3 sequences, roughly 20% seen only once; the top ten take less than 9.5%. The sequencing sample was made of PBMCs. The receptors originated from a human donor in good health (CMV status not recorded). Some clones in this sample may be carry-over from other donors' samples.

This clonotype appeared many times. This chain links TRBV7-9 with TRBJ2-1; 7 bases line up with TRBD2. The CDR3 contains 13 residues. CDR1 is SEHNR, CDR2 FQNEAQ, per germline (reference sequence). Trimming took 5 bases from V and 10 from J; bases not matched to a gene: 8. The CDR3 bases are TGTGCCAGCAGCCCTAGCGGCGGGCGGGAGCAGTTCTTC. Translating it yields CASSPSGGREQFF. The full variable domain, completed using reference TRBV7-9 and TRBJ2-1, is DTGVSQNPRHKITKRGQNVTFRCDPISEHNRLYWYRQTLGQGPEFLTYFQNEAQLEKSRLLSDRFSAERPKGSFSTLEIQRTEQGDSAMYLCASSPSGGREQFFGPGTRLTVL.

The V call is TRBV7-2, the J call TRBJ2-7; D is perhaps TRBD2 (7 bases). The CDR3 length is 16 residues. V shed 6 bases and J shed 2 bases, with 20 bases lying between them. Germline lookup yields CDR1 SGHTA and CDR2 FQGNSA. The CDR3 spells CASRKREGDGTYEQYF. In DNA, the CDR3 is TGTGCCAGCAGGAAAAGGGAGGGGGATGGAACCTACGAGCAGTACTTC. The full variable domain, completed using reference TRBV7-2 and TRBJ2-7, is GAGVSQSPSNKVTEKGKDVELRCDPISGHTALYWYRQSLGQGLEFLIYFQGNSAPDKSGLPSDRFSAERTGGSVSTLTIQRTQQEDSAVYLCASRKREGDGTYEQYFGPGTRLTVT.

The CDR3 loop reads CANEDRARNQPQHF. CDR3 in DNA: TGTGCCAACGAAGATAGAGCCCGAAATCAGCCCCAGCATTTT. This chain connects TRBV6-2 or TRBV6-3 to TRBJ1-5; D is ambiguous. V lost 10 bases to trimming and J lost 4 bases, with 17 bases between them. From germline, CDR1 is MNHEY and CDR2 SVGEGT. CDR3 length equals 14 residues.

This clonotype was counted many times. The rearrangement links TRBV7-2 to TRBJ2-5; TRBD2 might be the D (5 bases). The CDR3 extends over 14 amino acids. Deletions cut 2 bases from V and 5 bases from J, with 12 bases between. Germline loops: CDR1 SGHTA, CDR2 FQGNSA. The CDR3 DNA is TGTGCCAGCAGCTTAAGGGTAGCGAGGGAGACCCAGTACTTC. It codes for CASSLRVARETQYF.

The CDR3 protein is CSAASGSAGEQFF. DNA for the CDR3: TGCAGTGCTGCAAGCGGGAGTGCCGGTGAGCAGTTCTTC. This rearrangement joins TRBV20-1 to TRBJ2-1; 8 bases are a match to TRBD2. Germline lookup yields CDR1 DFQATT and CDR2 SNEGSKA (reference sequence). The CDR3 is 13 amino acids. The trim removed 5 bases at V and 9 bases at J, leaving 9 bases unmatched.

This clonotype was detected many times. The V gene is TRBV4-3, the J gene TRBJ1-1; D unclear. The CDR3 length is 16 residues. The V gene's germline CDR1 is LGHNA and CDR2 YSLEER. V shed 0 bases and J shed 5 bases, with 16 bases lying between them. The CDR3 sequence: CASSQDLARTATEAFF. Here the CDR3 DNA reads TGCGCCAGCAGCCAAGATCTAGCCAGAACAGCGACTGAAGCTTTCTTT.

This clonotype was counted only a few times. The chain uses TRBV2 and TRBJ2-3; D is unclear. The CDR3 consists of 12 residues. With 3 bases removed from V and 5 bases from J, the gap between germline ends came to 6 bases. Germline CDR1 is SNHLY and CDR2 is FYNNEI. CDR3 loop: CASSDYGDTQYF. CDR3 DNA: TGTGCCAGCAGTGACTATGGAGATACGCAGTATTTT.

This clonotype was counted at least ten times. This chain uses TRBV7-2 with TRBJ2-5; the D call may be TRBD1 or TRBD2 (6 bases each). The CDR3 is 14 residues long. Between the trimmed V and J ends, which lost 4 bases and 5 bases, there was a span of 14 bases. Looked up from germline, CDR1 is SGHTA and CDR2 is FQGNSA. CDR3 residues: CASSSQGGWETQYF. The CDR3 DNA reads TGTGCCAGCAGCTCCCAAGGGGGGTGGGAGACCCAGTACTTC.

This clonotype was detected many times. The rearrangement links TRBV7-2 to TRBJ2-5; either TRBD1 or TRBD2 may supply D (5 bases each). From germline, CDR1 is SGHTA and CDR2 FQGNSA. The CDR3 is made up of 15 amino acids. Trimming took off 5 bases at V and 4 bases at J, with 17 bases between the two ends. CDR3 nucleotides: TGTGCCAGCAGCCCCCTCTACGAGGGGCGAGAGACCCAGTACTTC. It translates to CASSPLYEGRETQYF.

J is TRBJ2-5 and V is TRBV28; D gene ambiguous. This CDR3 spans 14 amino acids. Per the germline V gene, CDR1 is MDHEN and CDR2 is SYDVKM. The V and J ends lost 3 bases and 5 bases respectively, with 13 bases between them. The CDR3 sequence: CASSFGSSLETQYF. CDR3 DNA: TGTGCCAGCAGTTTTGGGTCTTCCCTCGAGACCCAGTACTTC.

This clonotype was detected many times. This chain connects TRBV6-5 to TRBJ1-3; D not certain. Germline values: CDR1 MNHEY, CDR2 SVGAGI. Trimming took 6 bases from V and 0 from J, leaving 6 bases between them. The CDR3 is 13 amino acids. CDR3 region: CASRKDSGNTIYF. CDR3 DNA: TGTGCCAGCAGAAAAGACTCTGGAAACACCATATATTTT.

This clonotype was picked up many times. The J gene is TRBJ2-3, the V gene TRBV7-6; D is undetermined. Germline CDR1 and CDR2: SGHVS and FNYEAQ. The CDR3 runs to 13 residues. Trimming took 4 bases from V and 2 from J, leaving 7 bases between them. CDR3 coding DNA: TGTGCCAGCAGCTCTGGCTTCACAGATACGCAGTATTTT. This encodes CASSSGFTDTQYF.

The chain has TRBV5-1 and TRBJ2-7; the match to TRBD1 covers 7 bases. This CDR3 spans 15 amino acids. CDR1 and CDR2 (germline): SGHRS, YFSETQ. Losses at the gene ends were 4 bases for V and 3 bases for J; bases not matched to a gene: 10. CDR3: CASSTRPGQFYEQYF. CDR3 in DNA: TGCGCCAGCAGCACCCGCCCGGGACAGTTCTACGAGCAGTACTTC.

The chain recombines TRBV30 with TRBJ2-1; D not certain. Germline V gives CDR1 GTSNPN, CDR2 SVGIG (reference sequence). The CDR3 runs to 13 residues. V shed 8 bases and J shed 0 bases, with 11 bases lying between them. The CDR3 here is CALGQSSYNEQFF. CDR3 coding DNA: TGTGCCCTGGGCCAGAGCTCCTACAATGAGCAGTTCTTC.

The chain combines TRBV12-5 with TRBJ1-2; D perhaps matches TRBD1 (6 bases). The V end was cut by 6 bases, the J end by 8 bases, with 13 bases between. This CDR3 comprises 12 residues. In germline, CDR1 is LGHNT, CDR2 FRNRAP. The CDR3 coding sequence is TGTGCTAGTGGCGGACAGTCAGGCGGCTACACCTTC. It specifies CASGGQSGGYTF.

This clonotype has just a few counts. This sequence joins TRBV12-3 or TRBV12-4 and TRBJ2-2, with D unresolved. Trimming took off 7 bases at V and 4 bases at J, with 4 bases between the two ends. The CDR3 is 11 residues long. CDR3 region: CASKVTGELFF. CDR3 nucleotide sequence: TGTGCCAGCAAGGTCACCGGGGAGCTGTTTTTT.

Many counts were recorded for this clonotype. The genes are TRBV7-2 and TRBJ1-5; no reliable D call. The V gene's germline CDR1 is SGHTA and CDR2 FQGNSA. V was shortened by 2 bases and J by 10 bases, with 18 bases between the two germline ends. The CDR3 is 15 amino acids. The CDR3 bases are TGTGCCAGCAGCTTAAGCGGGATTCGGGTCCAACCCCAGCATTTT. Its translation: CASSLSGIRVQPQHF.

This chain links TRBV20-1 with TRBJ2-5; the match to TRBD2 covers 7 bases. The CDR3 consists of 13 residues. After removal of 4 bases from V and 4 bases from J, the junction contained 6 bases not matched to a gene. The V gene's germline CDR1 is DFQATT and CDR2 SNEGSKA (reference sequence). The CDR3 here is CSAKTGGLETQYF. The CDR3 nucleotides are TGCAGTGCTAAAACGGGGGGATTAGAGACCCAGTACTTC.

This clonotype was counted a single time. Just one base apart from a much larger clone, this may be a read error. The chain joins TRBV12-3 or TRBV12-4 to TRBJ1-5; D gene unclear. The CDR3 totals 15 residues. CDR3 in DNA: TGTGCCAGCAGCCCGGATTCTTTTAGCAAACAGCCCCAGCATTTT. Its protein is CASSPDSFSKQPQHF.

There are a few counts of this clonotype. This chain connects TRBV2 to TRBJ1-1, with no clear D. CDR1 is SNHLY, CDR2 FYNNEI, per germline. CDR3 length: 14 residues. Trimming stripped 3 bases from V and 0 bases from J, with 8 bases between. CDR3 DNA: TGTGCCAGCAGTGACCCAGTCCTGAACACTGAAGCTTTCTTT. As protein: CASSDPVLNTEAFF. The full variable domain, in which reference TRBV2 and TRBJ1-1 provide the parts outside the CDR3, is EPEVTQTPSHQVTQMGQEVILRCVPISNHLYFYWYRQILGQKVEFLVSFYNNEISEKSEIFDDQFSVERPDGSNFTLKIRSTKLEDSAMYFCASSDPVLNTEAFFGQGTRLTVV.

This chain's CDR3 is CASLSTNYNEQFF. CDR3 sequence (DNA): TGTGCCAGCCTATCAACGAACTACAATGAGCAGTTCTTC. The J gene is TRBJ2-1, the V gene TRBV10-3; no clear D. Germline CDR1 is ENHRY and CDR2 is SYGVKD. With 10 bases removed from V and 3 bases from J, the gap between germline ends came to 13 bases. The CDR3 totals 13 residues.

As for this clonotype: This likely comes from a read error, as the CDR3 has no conserved phenylalanine or tryptophan at its end. The CDR3 DNA reads TGCAGTGCCGAGACAGAGAGCTCTGGAAACACCATATATTGT. Its protein is CSAETESSGNTIYC. This sequence joins TRBV20-1 and TRBJ1-3, with D possibly being TRBD1 (5 bases). The germline CDR1 and CDR2 sequences are DFQATT and SNEGSKA (reference sequence). The V end lost 6 bases, the J end lost 0 bases, and 12 bases lay between the germline ends. The CDR3 length is 14 residues.

This clonotype was counted at least ten times. The rearrangement uses TRBV7-2 and TRBJ2-3, with D hard to call. Germline V gene lookup returns CDR1 SGHTA and CDR2 FQGNSA. With 5 bases removed from V and 1 base from J, the gap between germline ends came to 7 bases. The CDR3 loop spans 13 amino acids. The CDR3 loop reads CASSGPGTDTQYF. DNA of the CDR3: TGTGCCAGCAGCGGTCCCGGCACAGATACGCAGTATTTT.

This clonotype was observed a handful of times. The chain employs TRBV24-1 and TRBJ2-1; a weak D match, TRBD2 (5 bases). This CDR3 has 13 residues. In germline, CDR1 is KGHDR, CDR2 SFDVKD. V lost 1 base, J lost 7 bases, and 7 bases lay in between. DNA for the CDR3: TGTGCCACCAGTGATTTCGGAGGAAATGAGCAGTTCTTC. Its protein product is CATSDFGGNEQFF.

This clonotype appeared many times. At one end, the junction sequence differs from germline, possibly due to a read error. The chain uses TRBV12-3 or TRBV12-4 and TRBJ1-5, with D hard to call. CDR3 size: 15 residues. CDR3 bases: TGTGCCAGCAGTTTTCGGGGAAATAGCAATAAGCCCCAGCATTTT. Protein sequence: CASSFRGNSNKPQHF.

This clonotype was found many times. The chain links TRBV19 to TRBJ2-1, with 11 bases that match TRBD2. CDR1 is LNHDA, CDR2 SQIVND, per germline (reference sequence). CDR3 length: 14 residues. With V trimmed by 10 bases and J by 7 bases, 9 bases remained unmatched. CDR3 amino acids: CATRVGLAANEQFF. The CDR3 DNA reads as TGTGCCACCAGGGTGGGACTAGCGGCTAATGAGCAGTTCTTC.

In nucleotides, the CDR3 is TGCAGCGTAACCCGGGCAGGAAGATACGAGCAGTACTTC. It translates to CSVTRAGRYEQYF. The chain links TRBV29-1 to TRBJ2-7, with no clear D. The germline V and J ends were trimmed by 6 bases and 4 bases, with 16 bases remaining between them. The length of the CDR3 is 13 residues. The germline V gene has CDR1 SQVTM and CDR2 ANQGSEA.

CDR3 region: CASSLSGVGELFF. In DNA form, the CDR3 reads TGTGCCAGCAGCTTAAGTGGTGTCGGGGAGCTGTTTTTT. The chain has TRBV7-2 and TRBJ2-2; D remains unclear. V was cut by 2 bases and J by 7 bases, with 8 bases left in between. The CDR3 extends over 13 amino acids. Per germline, CDR1 SGHTA and CDR2 FQGNSA.

This clonotype was picked up many times. The chain has TRBV5-4 and TRBJ2-5, with unresolved D. V lost 2 bases, J lost 3 bases, and 2 bases lay in between. CDR1 is SGHNT and CDR2 is YYREEE in the germline V gene (reference sequence). The CDR3 consists of 11 residues. CDR3 DNA: TGTGCCAGCAGCTTTAAAGAGACCCAGTACTTC. This sequence encodes CASSFKETQYF.

In nucleotides, the CDR3 is TGTGCCAGCAGCGCCGATGACACCATATATTTT. Translated: CASSADDTIYF. The J gene is TRBJ1-3, the V gene TRBV5-6; D gene uncertain. Germline V gene lookup returns CDR1 SGHDT and CDR2 YYEEEE. CDR3 length: 11 amino acids. V gave up 4 bases and J gave up 8 bases, with 7 bases separating them. Full variable domain (outside the CDR3, taken from reference TRBV5-6 and TRBJ1-3): DAGVTQSPTHLIKTRGQQVTLRCSPKSGHDTVSWYQQALGQGPQFIFQYYEEEERQRGNFPDRFSGHQFPNYSSELNVNALLLGDSALYLCASSADDTIYFGEGSWLTVV.

This clonotype was seen only a few times. The rearrangement uses TRBV7-9 and TRBJ2-5, with unresolved D. This CDR3 has 10 amino acids. V lost 11 bases, J lost 5 bases, and 9 bases lay in between. The germline V gene encodes CDR1 SEHNR and CDR2 FQNEAQ (reference sequence). CDR3 in amino acids: CASQGETQYF. CDR3 nucleotide sequence: TGTGCCTCCCAAGGGGAGACCCAGTACTTC.

This clonotype was recorded a few times. The chain recombines TRBV18 with TRBJ2-3; TRBD2 agrees at 10 bases. Germline V lookup: CDR1 KGHSH, CDR2 LQKENI. This CDR3 is built from 17 residues. Unmatched junction bases numbered 10, after V lost 3 bases and J lost 4 bases. The CDR3 DNA reads TGTGCCAGCTCACCGACGGCTAGCGGGAGCATCGCAGATACGCAGTATTTT. Its translation: CASSPTASGSIADTQYF.